The table lists the clone carrying this T cell receptor (beta chain) with many counts. MiXCR, run by TCRdb on the PCR reads, gives a single entry per CDR3 protein. The data hold some 85,000 distinct CDR3 sequences, with approximately 54% observed a single time. The data are from a study of CDR3 diversity in severe acne. With 5 bases clipped from V and 12 bases from J, the junction kept 10 bases outside the gene matches. Germline assignment: CDR1 SGHTA and CDR2 FQGNSA. This CDR3 is 13 amino acids long. Sample: blood. This chain joins TRBV7-2 and TRBJ2-1; 7 bases are shared with TRBD1. The TCR sequence derives from a male donor with severe acne vulgaris. This chain's CDR3 is CASSQRDRDRQFF. The CDR3 nucleotides read TGTGCCAGCAGCCAAAGGGACCGGGACAGGCAGTTCTTC.